These 26 T cell receptor beta chains came from one sample sequenced in a study of blood T cell repertoires in COVID-19. Sequencing used immunoSEQ multiplex PCR; TCRdb keeps in-frame clones, though not all of them. The sample yields approximately 250,000 clones, roughly 90% seen once. The sample comprised PBMCs or T cells enriched from blood (not recorded which). The origin of the receptors is a man aged 40-49 years who had been exposed to COVID-19.

V is TRBV27 and J is TRBJ2-3, with TRBD2 matching over 8 bases. The CDR3 loop spans 18 amino acids. CDR1 is MNHEY, CDR2 SMNVEV, per germline (reference sequence). V shed 2 bases and J 3 bases; nucleotides not matched to a gene: 13. CDR3 region: CASSLRPGTSVWTDTQYF. Here the CDR3 DNA reads TGTGCCAGCAGTTTAAGACCCGGGACTAGTGTCTGGACAGATACGCAGTATTTT.

The DNA for the CDR3 is TGCGCCAGCAGCCAATCACAGGGGGCCAGAAACTATGGCTACACCTTC. Translated: CASSQSQGARNYGYTF. The chain joins TRBV4-1 to TRBJ1-2; TRBD1 matches 9 bases. V lost 2 bases and J lost 2; bases outside the gene matches: 6. Per the germline V gene, CDR1 is MGHRA and CDR2 is YSYEKL. CDR3 length equals 16 residues.

The chain recombines TRBV28 with TRBJ2-7; D uncertain. This CDR3 region has 13 residues. V lost 3 bases to trimming and J lost 0 bases, with 6 bases between them. Germline V gene data show CDR1 as MDHEN and CDR2 as SYDVKM. The CDR3 loop is CASSLPSSYEQYF. The CDR3 DNA is TGTGCCAGCAGTTTGCCGAGCTCCTACGAGCAGTACTTC.

The chain has TRBV3-1 (or the pseudogene TRBV3-2) and TRBJ1-1; TRBD1 might be the D (5 bases). The CDR3 is made up of 13 amino acids. The V gene's germline CDR1 is LGHDT and CDR2 YNNKEL (reference sequence). The germline V and J ends were trimmed by 3 bases and 4 bases, with 9 bases remaining between them. Written as DNA, the CDR3 is TGTGCCAGCAGCCAGGGGGGTTCCACTGAAGCTTTCTTT. It encodes CASSQGGSTEAFF.

In nucleotides, the CDR3 is TGCGCCAGCAGCCCCCCGGGCGGGAACTCTGGAAACACCATATATTTT. It codes for CASSPPGGNSGNTIYF. The chain joins TRBV5-1 to TRBJ1-3; unclear D gene. Trimming took 4 bases from V and 0 from J, leaving 14 bases between them. Germline values: CDR1 SGHRS, CDR2 YFSETQ. CDR3 length: 16 residues.

The V and J genes are TRBV25-1 and TRBJ2-7; 9 bases match TRBD1. Looked up from germline, CDR1 is MGHDK and CDR2 is SYGVNS. V lost 3 bases and J lost 5; bases outside the gene matches: 11. This CDR3 region has 16 residues. In DNA form, the CDR3 reads TGTGCCAGCAGTGAGTGGACCGGGACAGGGAGGAACGAGCAGTACTTC. It yields the protein CASSEWTGTGRNEQYF.

The V call is TRBV14, the J call TRBJ2-7; D remains unclear. The CDR3 length is 15 residues. V lost 1 base to trimming and J lost 4 bases, with 14 bases between them. Looked up from germline, CDR1 is SGHDN and CDR2 is FVKESK. The CDR3 DNA reads as TGTGCCAGCAGCCAAGGCCCTAACTACGATTACGAGCAGTACTTC. Its protein product is CASSQGPNYDYEQYF.

The CDR3 loop is CASSQDLPLLAIKTQSYEQYF. Here the CDR3 DNA reads TGTGCCAGCAGCCAAGACCTCCCGCTACTAGCGATAAAAACTCAATCCTACGAGCAGTACTTC. This chain joins TRBV3-1 (or the pseudogene TRBV3-2) and TRBJ2-7, with 7 bases aligning to TRBD2. V trimming: 0 bases; J trimming: 1 base; junction bases outside the gene matches: 21. This CDR3 has 21 amino acids. Per the germline V gene, CDR1 is LGHDT and CDR2 is YNNKEL (reference sequence).

V is TRBV7-2 and J is TRBJ1-1; D ambiguous. Germline loops: CDR1 SGHTA, CDR2 FQGNSA. V gave up 6 bases and J gave up 4 bases, with 15 bases separating them. CDR3 length equals 14 residues. CDR3 nucleotides: TGTGCCAGCAGGAATCCGAAGAGGGCCACTGAAGCTTTCTTT. Its translation is CASRNPKRATEAFF.

The chain links TRBV4-2 to TRBJ2-5; TRBD2 matches at 8 bases. The CDR3 is 16 residues long. J lost 4 bases, V lost 2 bases, and 9 bases had no gene match. Germline V CDR1 and CDR2: LGHNA, YNFKEQ. Here the CDR3 DNA reads TGTGCCAGCAGCCAACAAGCGGGAGCGGGCGGAGAGACCCAGTACTTC. Its protein is CASSQQAGAGGETQYF.

The rearrangement joins TRBV12-3 or TRBV12-4 to TRBJ1-2; D possibly corresponds to TRBD1 (6 bases). Trimming cost V 8 bases and J 4 bases, with 14 bases left between them. The CDR3 extends over 13 amino acids. The CDR3 here is CASSRTATYGYTF. The DNA of the CDR3 is TGTGCCAGCTCCCGGACAGCGACCTATGGCTACACCTTC.

The chain uses TRBV4-1 and TRBJ2-5, with D perhaps TRBD2 (6 bases). V was pared by 0 bases and J by 3 bases, with 17 bases between. This CDR3 has 17 amino acids. Looked up from germline, CDR1 is MGHRA and CDR2 is YSYEKL. The CDR3 DNA follows: TGCGCCAGCAGCCAAGAACTAGGAGGGGCGGTGAAAGAGACCCAGTACTTC. Translating gives CASSQELGGAVKETQYF.

The chain joins TRBV7-9 to TRBJ1-2; TRBD1 matches 11 bases. V dropped 5 bases and J dropped 8; count of bases not matched to a gene: 7. Germline CDR1 is SEHNR and CDR2 is FQNEAQ (reference sequence). The CDR3 is 14 amino acids. The CDR3 is CASSTGQGAGGYTF. DNA for the CDR3: TGTGCCAGCAGCACTGGACAGGGGGCAGGAGGCTACACCTTC.

The rearrangement links TRBV5-5 to TRBJ1-1; D remains ambiguous. V gave up 4 bases and J gave up 0 bases, with 10 bases separating them. The germline CDR1 and CDR2 sequences are SGHKS and YYEKEE (reference sequence). CDR3 size: 14 residues. The CDR3 loop reads CASSPGRVNTEAFF. The DNA for the CDR3 is TGTGCCAGCAGCCCCGGTCGCGTGAACACTGAAGCTTTCTTT.

The chain employs TRBV11-2 and TRBJ2-3; D is possibly TRBD1 (5 bases). The germline V gene has CDR1 SGHAT and CDR2 FQNNGV. V lost 5 bases and J lost 2, with 14 bases in between. CDR3 length equals 15 residues. As DNA, the CDR3 is TGTGCCAGCAGCCCAAGACAGAAGATCACAGATACGCAGTATTTT. Translating it yields CASSPRQKITDTQYF.

V gene TRBV7-6 combines with J gene TRBJ1-2; a weak D match, TRBD1 (6 bases). The CDR3 is 13 residues long. CDR1 SGHVS and CDR2 FNYEAQ come from the germline V gene. Between the trimmed V and J ends, which lost 6 bases and 8 bases, there was a span of 16 bases. CDR3 DNA sequence: TGTGCCAGCAGTTACTCGAGGGGGAGAGGCTACACCTTC. It specifies CASSYSRGRGYTF.

The V gene is TRBV5-4, the J gene TRBJ2-2, with TRBD2 matching 8 bases. The V gene end was trimmed by 2 bases and the J gene end by 3 bases; junction bases not matched to a gene: 12. Germline CDR1 is SGHNT and CDR2 is YYREEE (reference sequence). This CDR3 is 18 amino acids long. As DNA, the CDR3 is TGTGCCAGCAGCTTACGCTTGTCGGGGGGGCGCGACACCGGGGAGCTGTTTTTT. Its protein product is CASSLRLSGGRDTGELFF.

Only a few counts were recorded for this clone. This chain joins TRBV7-9 and TRBJ2-6, with D uncertain. The germline V gene encodes CDR1 SEHNR and CDR2 FQNEAQ (reference sequence). The CDR3 runs to 18 residues. Trimming removed 4 bases from V and 0 bases from J, with 16 bases in between. In nucleotides, the CDR3 is TGTGCCAGCAGCTCCCTCAGTTACAGCCACTCTGGGGCCAACGTCCTGACTTTC. Its protein product is CASSSLSYSHSGANVLTF.

The chain carries TRBV25-1 and TRBJ2-1; 7 bases align to TRBD2. CDR3 length equals 12 residues. Per the germline V gene, CDR1 is MGHDK and CDR2 is SYGVNS. J was trimmed by 9 bases and V by 11 bases; bases with no gene match: 10. The DNA for the CDR3 is TGTGCCTCGGCGGGAGTGGTTGGTGAGCAGTTCTTC. Translation: CASAGVVGEQFF. The entire variable domain, with the rest obtained from reference TRBV25-1 and TRBJ2-1, is as follows: EADIYQTPRYLVIGTGKKITLECSQTMGHDKMYWYQQDPGMELHLIHYSYGVNSTEKGDLSSESTVSRIRTEHFPLTLESARPSHTSQYLCASAGVVGEQFFGPGTRLTVL.

J is TRBJ2-5 and V is TRBV9; D may be TRBD2 (5 bases). Germline CDR1 SGDLS, CDR2 YYNGEE. The CDR3 length is 15 residues. The V and J ends lost 3 bases and 5 bases respectively, with 17 bases between them. CDR3 nucleotides: TGTGCCAGCAGCGCAAGTGTCGGTGGGGAGGAGACCCAGTACTTC. Translating gives CASSASVGGEETQYF.

DNA of the CDR3: TGTGCCAGCAGCCAAGGCGTATTGCATTCCTACGAGCAGTACTTC. It encodes CASSQGVLHSYEQYF. The rearrangement links TRBV3-1 (or the pseudogene TRBV3-2) to TRBJ2-7; unclear D gene. V was pared by 1 base and J by 1 base, with 11 bases between. CDR1 and CDR2 from the germline V gene are LGHDT and YNNKEL (reference sequence). The CDR3 runs to 15 residues.

The chain joins TRBV6-5 to TRBJ2-7; 9 bases map to TRBD1. CDR3 length equals 12 residues. Germline assignment: CDR1 MNHEY and CDR2 SVGAGI. V lost 8 bases to trimming and J lost 3 bases; unmatched junction nucleotides: 2. CDR3 coding DNA: TGTGCCAGCCGGGACAGGGACTACGAGCAGTACTTC. Residues: CASRDRDYEQYF.

The J gene is TRBJ1-5, the V gene TRBV6-1; possibly TRBD1 for D (6 bases). Germline V gene lookup returns CDR1 MNHNS and CDR2 SASEGT. The CDR3 is made up of 14 amino acids. V was cut by 1 base and J by 9 bases, with 13 bases left in between. The chain's CDR3 is CASSEGGQVWPQHF. DNA of the CDR3: TGTGCCAGCAGTGAAGGGGGGCAGGTTTGGCCCCAGCATTTT.

This clone has a handful of counts. The genes are TRBV29-1 and TRBJ1-2; D possibly corresponds to TRBD1 (6 bases). Trimming removed 6 bases at V and 4 bases at J, with 18 bases between. The CDR3 sequence is 14 residues long. Germline V gene data show CDR1 as SQVTM and CDR2 as ANQGSEA. The CDR3 loop is CSVGVTGLGYGYTF. The CDR3 DNA follows: TGCAGCGTGGGAGTTACAGGGTTGGGCTATGGCTACACCTTC.

The rearrangement links TRBV27 to TRBJ2-1, with TRBD2 as a possible D gene (6 bases). V lost 8 bases and J lost 2, with 16 bases in between. The CDR3 extends over 15 amino acids. Germline V gives CDR1 MNHEY, CDR2 SMNVEV (reference sequence). The CDR3 loop reads CASAPGGSTYNEQFF. Written as DNA, the CDR3 is TGTGCCAGCGCCCCCGGGGGTTCGACCTACAATGAGCAGTTCTTC.

Only one count was recorded for this clone. The CDR3 protein is CASRPSGPSTDTQYF. CDR3 coding DNA: TGTGCCAGCAGACCGTCAGGTCCTAGCACAGATACGCAGTATTTT. The chain is built from TRBV6-6 and TRBJ2-3; D ambiguous. The CDR3 consists of 15 residues. Per germline, CDR1 MNHNY and CDR2 SVGAGI (reference sequence). V dropped 6 bases and J dropped 0 bases, with 13 bases sitting between them.